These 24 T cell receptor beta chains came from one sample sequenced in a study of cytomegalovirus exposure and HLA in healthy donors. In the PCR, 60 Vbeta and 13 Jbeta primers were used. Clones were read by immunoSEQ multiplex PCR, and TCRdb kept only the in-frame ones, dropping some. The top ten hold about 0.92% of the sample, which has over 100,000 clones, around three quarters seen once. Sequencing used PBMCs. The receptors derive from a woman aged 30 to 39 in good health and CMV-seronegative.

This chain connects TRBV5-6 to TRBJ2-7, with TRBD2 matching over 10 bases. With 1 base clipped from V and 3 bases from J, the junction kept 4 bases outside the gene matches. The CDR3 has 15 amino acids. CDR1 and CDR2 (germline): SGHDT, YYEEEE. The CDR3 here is CASSLTSGARYEQYF. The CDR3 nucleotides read TGTGCCAGCAGCTTGACTAGCGGGGCGCGCTACGAGCAGTACTTC.

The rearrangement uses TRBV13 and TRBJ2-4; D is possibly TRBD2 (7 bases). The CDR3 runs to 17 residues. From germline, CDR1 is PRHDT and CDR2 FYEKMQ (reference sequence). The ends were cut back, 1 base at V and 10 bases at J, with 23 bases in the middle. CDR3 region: CASSLANRGGGPYIQYF. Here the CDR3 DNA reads TGTGCCAGCAGCTTAGCCAATAGAGGGGGAGGGCCGTATATTCAGTACTTC.

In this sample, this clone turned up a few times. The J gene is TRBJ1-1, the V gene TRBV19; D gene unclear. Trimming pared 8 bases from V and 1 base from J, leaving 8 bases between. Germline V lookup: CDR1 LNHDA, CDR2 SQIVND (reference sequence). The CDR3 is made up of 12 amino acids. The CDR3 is CASENRNTEAFF. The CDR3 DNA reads TGTGCCAGTGAAAACAGGAACACTGAAGCTTTCTTT.

The CDR3 coding sequence is TGTGCCTGGAGTGTACTAACTAACTATGGCTACACCTTC. Residues: CAWSVLTNYGYTF. V is TRBV30 and J is TRBJ1-2; D not certain. The CDR3 is 13 amino acids. The germline V gene has CDR1 GTSNPN and CDR2 SVGIG (reference sequence). V was trimmed by 0 bases and J by 0 bases, leaving 5 bases between them.

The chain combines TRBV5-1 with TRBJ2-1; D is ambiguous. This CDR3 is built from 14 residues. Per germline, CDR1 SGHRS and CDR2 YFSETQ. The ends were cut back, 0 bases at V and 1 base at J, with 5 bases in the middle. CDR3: CASSLGQSYNEQFF. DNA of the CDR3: TGCGCCAGCAGCTTGGGGCAGTCCTACAATGAGCAGTTCTTC.

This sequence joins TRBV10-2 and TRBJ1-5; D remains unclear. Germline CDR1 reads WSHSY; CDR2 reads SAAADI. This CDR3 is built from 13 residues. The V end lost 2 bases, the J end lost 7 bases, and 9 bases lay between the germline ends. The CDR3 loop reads CASSEVVGQPQHF. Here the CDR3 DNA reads TGCGCCAGCAGTGAGGTGGTGGGCCAGCCCCAGCATTTT.

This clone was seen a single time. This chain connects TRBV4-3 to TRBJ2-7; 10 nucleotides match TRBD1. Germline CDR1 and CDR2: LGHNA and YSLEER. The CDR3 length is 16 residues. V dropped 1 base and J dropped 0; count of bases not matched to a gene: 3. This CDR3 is CASSQAGTGVSYEQYF. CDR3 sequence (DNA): TGCGCCAGCAGCCAAGCGGGGACAGGGGTCTCCTACGAGCAGTACTTC.

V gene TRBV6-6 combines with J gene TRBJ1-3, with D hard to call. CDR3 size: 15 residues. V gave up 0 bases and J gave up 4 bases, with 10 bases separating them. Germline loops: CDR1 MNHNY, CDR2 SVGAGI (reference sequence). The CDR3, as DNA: TGTGCCAGCAGTTACTCGGAGGTGTCAGGAAACACCATATATTTT. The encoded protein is CASSYSEVSGNTIYF.

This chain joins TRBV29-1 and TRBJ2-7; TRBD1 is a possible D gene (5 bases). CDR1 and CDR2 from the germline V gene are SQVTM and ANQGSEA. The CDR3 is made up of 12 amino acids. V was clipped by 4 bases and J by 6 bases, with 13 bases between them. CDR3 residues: CSVGQGRSEQYF. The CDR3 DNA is TGCAGCGTTGGTCAGGGCCGCTCCGAGCAGTACTTC.

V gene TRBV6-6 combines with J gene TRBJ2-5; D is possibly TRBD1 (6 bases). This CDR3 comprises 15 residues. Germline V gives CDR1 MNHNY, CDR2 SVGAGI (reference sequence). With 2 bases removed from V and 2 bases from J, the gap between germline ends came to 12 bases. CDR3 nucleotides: TGTGCCAGCAGTTACGCCGGGACATCACAAGAGACCCAGTACTTC. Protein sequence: CASSYAGTSQETQYF.

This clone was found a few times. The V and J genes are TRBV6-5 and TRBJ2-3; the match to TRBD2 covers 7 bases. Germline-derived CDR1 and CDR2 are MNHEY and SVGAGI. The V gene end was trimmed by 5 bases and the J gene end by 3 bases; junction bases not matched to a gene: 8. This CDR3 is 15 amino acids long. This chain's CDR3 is CASSLSGKGTDTQYF. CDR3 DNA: TGTGCCAGCAGTCTAAGCGGGAAGGGGACAGATACGCAGTATTTT.

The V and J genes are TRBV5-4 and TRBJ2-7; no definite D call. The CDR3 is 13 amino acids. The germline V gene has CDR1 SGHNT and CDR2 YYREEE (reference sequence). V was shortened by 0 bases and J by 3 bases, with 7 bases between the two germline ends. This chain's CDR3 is CASSLGQNYEQYF. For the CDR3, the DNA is TGTGCCAGCAGCTTGGGGCAGAACTACGAGCAGTACTTC.

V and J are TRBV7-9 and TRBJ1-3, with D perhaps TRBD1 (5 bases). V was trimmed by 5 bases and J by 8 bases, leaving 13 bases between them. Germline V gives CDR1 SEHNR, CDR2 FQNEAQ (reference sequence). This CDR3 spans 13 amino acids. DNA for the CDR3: TGTGCCAGCAGCCCTGGGGGGGGAGACACCATATATTTT. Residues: CASSPGGGDTIYF.

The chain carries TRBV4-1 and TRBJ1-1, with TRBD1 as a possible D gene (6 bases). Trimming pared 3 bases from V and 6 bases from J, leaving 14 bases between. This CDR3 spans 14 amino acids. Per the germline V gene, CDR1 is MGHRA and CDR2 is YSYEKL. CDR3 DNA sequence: TGCGCCAGCAGCCACAAAACAGGGATCGCTGAAGCTTTCTTT. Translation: CASSHKTGIAEAFF.

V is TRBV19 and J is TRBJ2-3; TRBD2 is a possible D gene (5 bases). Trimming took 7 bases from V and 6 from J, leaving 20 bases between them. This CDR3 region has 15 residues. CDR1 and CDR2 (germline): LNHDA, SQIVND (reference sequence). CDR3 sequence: CASTSSAGFYDTQYF. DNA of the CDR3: TGTGCCAGTACTAGTTCTGCGGGCTTCTATGATACGCAGTATTTT.

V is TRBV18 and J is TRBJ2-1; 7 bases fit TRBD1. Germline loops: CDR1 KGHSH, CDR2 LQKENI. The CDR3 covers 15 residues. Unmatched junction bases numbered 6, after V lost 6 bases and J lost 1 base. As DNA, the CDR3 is TGTGCCAGCTCGCCGCGACAGGGTTCCTACAATGAGCAGTTCTTC. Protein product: CASSPRQGSYNEQFF.

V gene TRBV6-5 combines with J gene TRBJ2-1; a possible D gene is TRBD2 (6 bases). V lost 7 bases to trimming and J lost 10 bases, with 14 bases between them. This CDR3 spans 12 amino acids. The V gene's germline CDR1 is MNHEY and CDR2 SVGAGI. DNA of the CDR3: TGTGCCAGCACCTCAGCGGGCGGCGAGCAGTTCTTC. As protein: CASTSAGGEQFF.

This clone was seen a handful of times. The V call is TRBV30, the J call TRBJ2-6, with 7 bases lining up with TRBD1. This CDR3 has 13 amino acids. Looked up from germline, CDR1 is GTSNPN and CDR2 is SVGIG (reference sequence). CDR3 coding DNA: TGTGGAAACAGGGGCTCTGGGGCCAACGTCCTGACTTTC. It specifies CGNRGSGANVLTF.

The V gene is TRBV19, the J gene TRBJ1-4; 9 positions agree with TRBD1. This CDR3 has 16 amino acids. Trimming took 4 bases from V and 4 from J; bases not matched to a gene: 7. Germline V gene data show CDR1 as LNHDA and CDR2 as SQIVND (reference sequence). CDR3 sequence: CASSSRPGQGNEKLFF. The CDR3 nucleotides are TGTGCCAGTAGTAGCCGCCCGGGACAGGGTAATGAAAAACTGTTTTTT.

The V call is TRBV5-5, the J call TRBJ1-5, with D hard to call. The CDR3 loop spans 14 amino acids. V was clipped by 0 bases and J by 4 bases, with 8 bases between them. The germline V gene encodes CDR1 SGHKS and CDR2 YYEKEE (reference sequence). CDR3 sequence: CASSLDRWNQPQHF. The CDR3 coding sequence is TGTGCCAGCAGCTTGGATCGGTGGAATCAGCCCCAGCATTTT. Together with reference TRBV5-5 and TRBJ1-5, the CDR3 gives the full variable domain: DAGVTQSPTHLIKTRGQQVTLRCSPISGHKSVSWYQQVLGQGPQFIFQYYEKEERGRGNFPDRFSARQFPNYSSELNVNALLLGDSALYLCASSLDRWNQPQHFGDGTRLSIL.

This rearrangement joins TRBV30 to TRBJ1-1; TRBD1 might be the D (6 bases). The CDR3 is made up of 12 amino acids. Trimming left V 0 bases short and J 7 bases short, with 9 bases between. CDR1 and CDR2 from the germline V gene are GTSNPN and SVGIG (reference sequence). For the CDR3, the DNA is TGTGCCTGGAGTGTGACAGGCTGTGAAGCTTTCTTT. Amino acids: CAWSVTGCEAFF.

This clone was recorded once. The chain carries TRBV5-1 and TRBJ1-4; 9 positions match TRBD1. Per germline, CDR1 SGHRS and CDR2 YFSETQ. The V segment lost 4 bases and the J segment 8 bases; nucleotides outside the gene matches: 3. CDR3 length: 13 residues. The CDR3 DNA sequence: TGCGCCAGCAGCAAAGGGACAGGGGAAAAACTGTTTTTT. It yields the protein CASSKGTGEKLFF.

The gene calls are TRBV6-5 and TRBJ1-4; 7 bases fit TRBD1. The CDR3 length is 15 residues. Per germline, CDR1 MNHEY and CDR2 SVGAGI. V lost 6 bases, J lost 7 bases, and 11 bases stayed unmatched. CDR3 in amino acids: CASSRDRDFLEKLFF. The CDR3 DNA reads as TGTGCCAGCAGCCGGGACAGAGATTTTCTTGAAAAACTGTTTTTT.

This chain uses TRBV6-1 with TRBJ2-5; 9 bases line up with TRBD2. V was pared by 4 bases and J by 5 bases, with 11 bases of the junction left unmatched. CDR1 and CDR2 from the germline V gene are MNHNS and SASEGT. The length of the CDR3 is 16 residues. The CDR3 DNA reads TGTGCCAGCAGTGGCGCGGGGAGCGGGGGGATGGAGACCCAGTACTTC. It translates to CASSGAGSGGMETQYF.